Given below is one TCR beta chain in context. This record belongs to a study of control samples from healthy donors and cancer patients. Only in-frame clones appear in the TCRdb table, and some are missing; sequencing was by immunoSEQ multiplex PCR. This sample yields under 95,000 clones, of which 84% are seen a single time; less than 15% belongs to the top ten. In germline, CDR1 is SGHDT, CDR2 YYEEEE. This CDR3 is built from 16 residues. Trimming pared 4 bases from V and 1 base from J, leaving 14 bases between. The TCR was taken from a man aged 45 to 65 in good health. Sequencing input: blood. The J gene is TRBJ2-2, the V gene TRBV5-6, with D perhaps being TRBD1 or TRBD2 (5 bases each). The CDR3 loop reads CASSQGRLLNTGELFF. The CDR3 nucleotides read TGTGCCAGCAGCCAGGGACGGCTCCTGAACACCGGGGAGCTGTTTTTT.